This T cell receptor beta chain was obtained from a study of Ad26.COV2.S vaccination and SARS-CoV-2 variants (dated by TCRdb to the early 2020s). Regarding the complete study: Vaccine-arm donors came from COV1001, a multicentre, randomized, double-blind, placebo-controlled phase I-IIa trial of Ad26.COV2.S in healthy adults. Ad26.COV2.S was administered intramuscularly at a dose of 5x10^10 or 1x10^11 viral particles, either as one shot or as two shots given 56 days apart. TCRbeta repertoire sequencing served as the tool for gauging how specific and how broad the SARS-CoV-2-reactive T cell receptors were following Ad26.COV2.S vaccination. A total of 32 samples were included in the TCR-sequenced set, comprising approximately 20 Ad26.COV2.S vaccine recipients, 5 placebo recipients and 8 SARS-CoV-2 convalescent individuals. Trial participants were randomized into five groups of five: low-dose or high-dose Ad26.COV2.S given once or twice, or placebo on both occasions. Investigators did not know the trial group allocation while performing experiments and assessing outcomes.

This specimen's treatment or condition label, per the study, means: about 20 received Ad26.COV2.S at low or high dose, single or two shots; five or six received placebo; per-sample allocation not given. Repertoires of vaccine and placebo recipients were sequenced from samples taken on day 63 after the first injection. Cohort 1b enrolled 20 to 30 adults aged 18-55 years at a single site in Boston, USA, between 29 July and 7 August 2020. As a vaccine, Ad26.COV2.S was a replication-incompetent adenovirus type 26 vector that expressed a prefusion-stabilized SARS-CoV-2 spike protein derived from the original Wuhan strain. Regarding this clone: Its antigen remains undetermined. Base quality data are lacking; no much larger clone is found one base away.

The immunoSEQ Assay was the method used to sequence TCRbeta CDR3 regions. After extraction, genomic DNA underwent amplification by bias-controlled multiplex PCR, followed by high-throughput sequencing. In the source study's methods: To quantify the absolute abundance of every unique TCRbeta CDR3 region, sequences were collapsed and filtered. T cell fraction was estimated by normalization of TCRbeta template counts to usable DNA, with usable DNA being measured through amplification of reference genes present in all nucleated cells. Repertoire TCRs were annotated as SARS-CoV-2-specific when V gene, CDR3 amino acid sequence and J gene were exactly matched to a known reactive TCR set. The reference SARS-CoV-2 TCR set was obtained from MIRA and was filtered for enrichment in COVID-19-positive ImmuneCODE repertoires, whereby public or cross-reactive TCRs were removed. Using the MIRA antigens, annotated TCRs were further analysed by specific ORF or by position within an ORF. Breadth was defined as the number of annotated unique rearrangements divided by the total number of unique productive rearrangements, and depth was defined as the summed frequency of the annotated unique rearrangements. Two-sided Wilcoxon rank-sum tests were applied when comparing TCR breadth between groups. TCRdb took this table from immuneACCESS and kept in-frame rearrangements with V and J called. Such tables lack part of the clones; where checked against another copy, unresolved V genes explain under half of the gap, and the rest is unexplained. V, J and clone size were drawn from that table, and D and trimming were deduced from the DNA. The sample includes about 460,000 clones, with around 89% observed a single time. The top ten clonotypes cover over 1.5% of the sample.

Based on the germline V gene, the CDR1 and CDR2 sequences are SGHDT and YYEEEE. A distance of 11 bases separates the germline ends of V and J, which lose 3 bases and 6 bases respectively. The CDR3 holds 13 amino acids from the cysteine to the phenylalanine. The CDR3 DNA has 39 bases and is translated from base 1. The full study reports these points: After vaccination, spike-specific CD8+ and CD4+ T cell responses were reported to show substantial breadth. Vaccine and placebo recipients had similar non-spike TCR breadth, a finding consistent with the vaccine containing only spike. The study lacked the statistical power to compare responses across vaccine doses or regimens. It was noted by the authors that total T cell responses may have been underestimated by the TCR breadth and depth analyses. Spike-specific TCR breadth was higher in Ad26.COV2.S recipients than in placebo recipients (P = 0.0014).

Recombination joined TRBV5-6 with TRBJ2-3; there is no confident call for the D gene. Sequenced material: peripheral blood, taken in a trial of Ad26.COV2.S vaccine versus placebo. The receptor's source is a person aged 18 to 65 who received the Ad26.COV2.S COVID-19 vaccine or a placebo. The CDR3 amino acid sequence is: CASSSRKGDTQYF. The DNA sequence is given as TGTGCCAGCAGCTCCCGCAAGGGTGATACGCAGTATTTT.